This TCR beta chain comes out of a study of blood T cell repertoires in COVID-19. Study details: Material from acute and convalescent COVID-19 was sourced from the United States, Italy and Spain. T cells, B-cell-depleted T cells, or PBMCs provided the cDNA or gDNA that served as material.

Per the original methods: Reference gene primer amplification yielded estimated nucleated cell counts. The table came from immunoSEQ multiplex PCR; TCRdb's copy has only in-frame clones and leaves some out. V, J and clone size were drawn from that table, and D and trimming were deduced from the DNA. The table records 100,000 to 150,000 clones, roughly 84% of them present only once. This CDR3 contains 19 residues. Sequencing was done on a sample of peripheral blood. The chain recombines TRBV21-1 with TRBJ1-4; the table's D call, TRBD1, has no DNA check behind it. TRBV21-1 is a pseudogene. The clonotype comes from a man in his 60s with acute or convalescent COVID-19. The CDR3 bases are TGTGCCAGCAGCATCATGATCGGGTGGGGGGACAGGGGAATTGAAAAACTGTTTTTT. Amino acid sequence: CASSIMIGWGDRGIEKLFF.